The next 9 T cell receptor beta chains were all read from a single sample in a study of TIL therapy for anti-PD-1-resistant metastatic lung cancer. Time point denoted: pre-treatment sample, taken before nivolumab and TIL therapy. The tumor samples were excised metastases, mostly pleural nodules or supraclavicular lymph nodes. The immunoSEQ assay was v3. Generated by immunoSEQ multiplex PCR, the TCRdb table keeps only in-frame clones and is missing some. The repertoire holds 10,000 to 12,000 clones, with about 57% as singletons. The specimen comprised tumor tissue, sampled at baseline. These receptors were collected from a person between 25 and 79 years old with non-small cell lung cancer.

The chain joins TRBV28 to TRBJ1-4; D is perhaps TRBD1 (6 bases). V gave up 6 bases and J gave up 8 bases, with 19 bases separating them. This CDR3 spans 15 amino acids. CDR1 MDHEN and CDR2 SYDVKM come from the germline V gene. The CDR3 here is CASSAWGQGGEKLFF. CDR3 bases: TGTGCCAGCAGCGCGTGGGGGCAGGGTGGGGAAAAACTGTTTTTT.

The chain couples TRBV4-2 to TRBJ2-7; TRBD1 matches 9 bases. CDR1 is LGHNA, CDR2 YNFKEQ, per germline. V trimming: 0 bases; J trimming: 1 base; junction bases outside the gene matches: 16. The CDR3 covers 20 residues. CDR3 sequence (DNA): TGTGCCAGCAGCCAAGAGGTACGGTGGACAGGGGCGGTTTCTTCCTACGAGCAGTACTTC. Residues: CASSQEVRWTGAVSSYEQYF.

By sample fraction, this clone is medium-sized (0.01 to 0.1%). The gene calls are TRBV2 and TRBJ1-5; no reliable D call. The V gene's germline CDR1 is SNHLY and CDR2 FYNNEI. This CDR3 spans 15 amino acids. V shed 4 bases and J shed 4 bases, with 14 bases lying between them. The CDR3 DNA sequence: TGTGCCAGCAGTGGTGAAAATCTGGGGAATCAGCCCCAGCATTTT. Translation: CASSGENLGNQPQHF.

Turning to this clone: This clone may be a read error of a much larger clone one base away. The rearrangement links TRBV7-6 to TRBJ1-1, with D unclear. CDR3 size: 13 residues. Germline lookup yields CDR1 SGHVS and CDR2 FNYEAQ. V dropped 1 base and J dropped 0 bases, with 3 bases sitting between them. Written as DNA, the CDR3 is TGTGCCAGCAGCTTAGACCTGAACACTGAAGCTTTCTTT. It encodes CASSLDLNTEAFF.

The rearrangement uses TRBV19 and TRBJ2-1, with TRBD2 matching over 7 bases. V lost 5 bases to trimming and J lost 12 bases; unmatched junction nucleotides: 13. The length of the CDR3 is 14 residues. Germline V CDR1 and CDR2: LNHDA, SQIVND (reference sequence). DNA of the CDR3: TGTGCCAGTAGTCAGTTAGCGGGTAACGGGGGGCAGTTCTTC. This gives the protein CASSQLAGNGGQFF.

The chain combines TRBV28 with TRBJ2-2; the D call may be TRBD1 or TRBD2 (6 bases each). CDR1 is MDHEN, CDR2 SYDVKM, per germline. Trimming removed 10 bases at V and 8 bases at J, with 20 bases between. The CDR3 runs 14 residues. CDR3 sequence: CATNAGHGRGELFF. The CDR3 DNA sequence: TGTGCCACTAATGCGGGACATGGGAGAGGGGAGCTGTTTTTT.

This sequence joins TRBV10-3 and TRBJ2-2, with D perhaps TRBD2 (7 bases). The CDR3 covers 14 residues. V lost 7 bases and J lost 6, with 15 bases in between. CDR1 and CDR2 (germline): ENHRY, SYGVKD. The CDR3 region has the DNA TGTGCCATCAAAGAGGGGGGGAGTGCCGGGGAGCTGTTTTTT. Translation gives CAIKEGGSAGELFF.

The chain combines TRBV11-3 with TRBJ2-5; no clear D gene. The CDR3 spans 13 residues. CDR1 is SGHNT, CDR2 YENEEA, per germline. Trimming took off 5 bases at V and 2 bases at J, with 9 bases between the two ends. In DNA, the CDR3 is TGTGCCAGCAGCCAAGCACTGCAAGAGACCCAGTACTTC. It specifies CASSQALQETQYF.

The table lists this clone with a count of one. The V call is TRBV18, the J call TRBJ2-3; D uncertain. From germline, CDR1 is KGHSH and CDR2 LQKENI. Trimming left V 2 bases short and J 5 bases short, with 8 bases between. The CDR3 is 13 residues long. CDR3 sequence reads: CASSPSRLDTQYF. CDR3 bases: TGTGCCAGCTCACCATCACGTCTAGATACGCAGTATTTT.